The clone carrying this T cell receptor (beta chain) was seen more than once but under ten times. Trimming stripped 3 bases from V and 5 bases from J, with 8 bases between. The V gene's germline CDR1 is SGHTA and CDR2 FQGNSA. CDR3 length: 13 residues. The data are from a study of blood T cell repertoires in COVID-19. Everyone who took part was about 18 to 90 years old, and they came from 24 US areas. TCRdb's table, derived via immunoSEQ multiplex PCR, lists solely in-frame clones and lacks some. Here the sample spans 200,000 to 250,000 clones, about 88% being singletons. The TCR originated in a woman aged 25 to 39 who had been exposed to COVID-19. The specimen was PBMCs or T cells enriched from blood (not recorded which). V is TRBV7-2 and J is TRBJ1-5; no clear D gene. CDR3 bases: TGTGCCAGCAGCTTGGGGAGGGATCAGCCCCAGCATTTT. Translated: CASSLGRDQPQHF.